A selection of T cell receptor beta chains follows, all from one sample in a study of T-cell reconstitution after alpha-beta-depleted transplantation in children. From the PCR reads, TCRdb called clonotypes with MiXCR, one entry per CDR3 protein. This sample carries fewer than 450,000 distinct CDR3 sequences, 15% to 20% of them seen once, and the ten largest clones take about 41%. Sequenced here: PBMCs, mostly from graft donor cells, sampled 360 days after TCRalphabeta/CD19-depleted stem cell transplant. The receptors were gathered from a male patient aged 2 to 10 who had a stem cell transplant for acute lymphoblastic leukemia, so the T cells may come from the graft donor. Both conserved end residues are part of each CDR3. The order of the fields is J gene, clone size, V gene, D gene, CDR3 protein, CDR3 DNA. The D gene is left open where the match is weak. A row's size may be missing; if present it is once, few, many or a size class.

>TRBJ2-2|many|TRBV4-1|-
CASSQDGGKNTGELFF
TGCGCCAGCAGCCAAGATGGAGGGAAGAACACCGGGGAGCTGTTTTTT
>TRBJ2-7|few|TRBV5-6|-
CASSLVQGRLSYEQYF
TGTGCCAGCAGCTTGGTGCAGGGCCGGCTTTCCTACGAGCAGTACTTC
>TRBJ2-3|few|TRBV29-1|-
CSVEDALGTQYF
TGCAGCGTTGAAGATGCACTTGGTACGCAGTATTTT
>TRBJ1-1|-|TRBV4-3|-
CASSPSFRVDTEAFF
TGCGCCAGCAGCCCCAGTTTTCGGGTGGACACTGAAGCTTTCTTT
>TRBJ2-3|few|TRBV4-3|-
CASSQGLWSFSTDTQYF
TGCGCCAGCAGCCAAGGTCTGTGGTCTTTTAGCACAGATACGCAGTATTTT
>TRBJ1-3|-|TRBV6-5|TRBD1
CASSYGQGQIGNTIYF
TGTGCCAGCAGTTACGGACAGGGCCAAATAGGAAACACCATATATTTT
>TRBJ1-4|many|TRBV12-3/TRBV12-4|TRBD1
CASSPGTGVEKLFF
TGTGCCAGCAGCCCCGGGACAGGGGTTGAAAAACTGTTTTTT
>TRBJ1-2|-|TRBV15|-
CATSRVPGLHTF
TGTGCCACCAGCAGAGTTCCCGGGTTGCACACCTTC
>TRBJ2-7|few|TRBV27|TRBD1
CASSLRQGAYEQYF
TGTGCCAGCAGTCTAAGACAGGGAGCCTACGAGCAGTACTTC
>TRBJ2-1|few|TRBV5-1|-
CASSSRTGYNEQFF
TGCGCCAGCAGCTCCCGGACTGGGTACAATGAGCAGTTCTTC
>TRBJ2-7|-|TRBV6-1|TRBD2
CASSPSGSYYEQYF
TGTGCCAGCAGTCCCAGCGGGAGTTACTACGAGCAGTACTTC
>TRBJ2-2|few|TRBV6-1|TRBD2
CASRELAGRNTGELFF
TGTGCCAGCAGAGAACTAGCGGGGAGGAACACCGGGGAGCTGTTTTTT
>TRBJ1-5|-|TRBV4-1|-
CASSQGPRVYNQPQHF
TGCGCCAGCAGCCAAGGTCCCAGGGTTTACAATCAGCCCCAGCATTTT
>TRBJ2-1|-|TRBV6-2/TRBV6-3|-
CASSSTLTYNEQFF
TGTGCCAGCAGTTCTACCCTTACCTACAATGAGCAGTTCTTC
>TRBJ2-6|-|TRBV28|-
CASKASFGSGANVLTF
TGTGCCAGCAAGGCTAGCTTTGGGTCTGGGGCCAACGTCCTGACTTTC
>TRBJ2-3|few|TRBV5-1|-
CASSEGMDTQYF
TGCGCCAGCAGCGAAGGGATGGATACGCAGTATTTT
>TRBJ2-1|-|TRBV11-2|TRBD1
CASSTGQGPYNEQFF
TGTGCCAGCAGCACCGGACAGGGCCCCTACAATGAGCAGTTCTTC
>TRBJ2-3|many|TRBV12-3/TRBV12-4|-
CASSGTGGLHGTDTQYF
TGTGCCAGCAGTGGTACAGGTGGTCTCCATGGCACAGATACGCAGTATTTT
>TRBJ2-1|-|TRBV7-3|-
CASSSNSYEQFF
TGTGCCAGCAGCTCCAACAGCTATGAGCAGTTCTTC
>TRBJ2-5|many|TRBV7-3|-
CASSPGVRETQYF
TGTGCCAGCAGCCCAGGGGTTCGAGAGACCCAGTACTTC
>TRBJ1-2|few|TRBV20-1|-
CSAFKWDPTGGYGYTF
TGCAGTGCCTTCAAATGGGACCCCACGGGGGGCTATGGCTACACCTTC
>TRBJ2-1|few|TRBV5-1|TRBD2
CASSWGGSGSNEQFF
TGCGCCAGCAGCTGGGGAGGGAGCGGGAGTAATGAGCAGTTCTTC
>TRBJ2-5|-|TRBV4-3|TRBD1
CASSLEQGAWETQYF
TGCGCCAGCAGCTTAGAGCAGGGGGCGTGGGAGACCCAGTACTTC
>TRBJ2-2|-|TRBV20-1|-
CSARAANTGELFF
TGCAGTGCTAGGGCCGCGAACACCGGGGAGCTGTTTTTT
>TRBJ2-7|few|TRBV30|-
CAWSGVAAYEQYF
TGTGCCTGGAGTGGAGTAGCAGCATACGAGCAGTACTTC
>TRBJ2-1|-|TRBV7-2|TRBD2
CASSKTGTTYNEQFF
TGTGCCAGCTCCAAAACCGGGACTACTTACAATGAGCAGTTCTTC
>TRBJ2-3|few|TRBV13|-
CASSLAGPGQSLTSTDTQYF
TGTGCCAGCAGCTTAGCAGGGCCCGGACAGTCTCTGACTAGCACAGATACGCAGTATTTT
>TRBJ1-2|-|TRBV28|-
CASSLGAGDGYTF
TGTGCCAGCAGTTTAGGAGCAGGGGATGGCTACACCTTC
>TRBJ2-7|-|TRBV4-1|TRBD1
CASSQAGGQGRFRIFYEQYF
TGCGCCAGCAGCCAAGCAGGGGGACAGGGTAGATTTAGGATATTCTACGAGCAGTACTTC
>TRBJ2-7|few|TRBV29-1|TRBD2
CSVAQGGYEQYF
TGCAGCGTTGCCCAGGGAGGGTACGAGCAGTACTTC
>TRBJ2-7|-|TRBV5-1|-
CASSGMGIYEQYF
TGCGCCAGCTCCGGGATGGGGATTTACGAGCAGTACTTC
>TRBJ2-5|many|TRBV29-1|TRBD2
CSVPTSGSLETQYF
TGCAGCGTGCCAACTAGCGGGAGTTTGGAGACCCAGTACTTC
>TRBJ2-1|-|TRBV4-3|-
CASSQEDLGGRIYNEQFF
TGCGCCAGCAGCCAAGAAGATCTTGGCGGCAGAATCTACAATGAGCAGTTCTTC
>TRBJ2-3|many|TRBV6-1|-
CACKGRALGSNADTQYF
TGTGCCTGCAAGGGCCGGGCCCTCGGGTCGAATGCGGATACGCAGTATTTT
>TRBJ2-2|many|TRBV6-5|-
CASKEPGGELFF
TGTGCCAGCAAGGAGCCAGGCGGGGAGCTGTTTTTT
>TRBJ1-5|-|TRBV12-3/TRBV12-4|-
CASSFNLDSRNQPQHF
TGTGCCAGCAGTTTTAATCTCGACAGCCGCAATCAGCCCCAGCATTTT
>TRBJ2-3|-|TRBV18|-
CASSPYDYWGTDTQYF
TGTGCCAGCTCACCGTACGACTACTGGGGCACAGATACGCAGTATTTT
>TRBJ2-5|-|TRBV9|-
CASSVAGGRQETQYF
TGTGCCAGCAGCGTCGCTGGAGGGCGTCAAGAGACCCAGTACTTC
>TRBJ1-1|-|TRBV6-5|-
CASSYSSGALTEAFF
TGTGCCAGCAGTTATAGTTCAGGGGCTCTCACTGAAGCTTTCTTT
>TRBJ2-7|-|TRBV12-3/TRBV12-4|-
CASSFWDNVAYEQYF
TGTGCCAGCAGTTTTTGGGACAACGTGGCCTACGAGCAGTACTTC
>TRBJ2-2|-|TRBV29-1|-
CSGGKVNTGELFF
TGCAGCGGCGGGAAGGTGAACACCGGGGAGCTGTTTTTT
>TRBJ2-7|few|TRBV5-1|-
CASSLGQPPYEQYF
TGCGCCAGCAGCTTGGGACAGCCGCCCTACGAGCAGTACTTC
>TRBJ2-7|few|TRBV4-2|-
CASSQGQGLGYEQYF
TGTGCCAGCAGCCAAGGGCAGGGTCTGGGCTACGAGCAGTACTTC
>TRBJ2-3|-|TRBV5-6|-
CASSLDRYTQYF
TGTGCCAGCAGCTTGGACAGGTATACGCAGTATTTT
>TRBJ2-2|many|TRBV4-1|TRBD2
CASSLTGTSAGELFF
TGCGCCAGCAGCTTAACCGGGACTAGCGCCGGGGAGCTGTTTTTT
>TRBJ1-1|-|TRBV7-8|TRBD1
CASGIIGGRGSMNTEAFF
TGTGCCAGCGGCATAATAGGGGGCAGGGGGAGTATGAACACTGAAGCTTTCTTT
>TRBJ2-5|many|TRBV7-8|-
CASSLAGGRETQYF
TGTGCCAGCAGCTTAGCCGGGGGCAGGGAGACCCAGTACTTC
>TRBJ1-6|-|TRBV20-1|TRBD1
CSVLFRDRGSPLHF
TGCAGTGTCCTTTTCCGGGACAGGGGTTCACCCCTCCACTTT
>TRBJ2-1|-|TRBV7-9|TRBD2
CASSLLPLAGSPGFF
TGTGCCAGCAGCTTGTTGCCCTTAGCGGGTTCCCCAGGGTTCTTC
>TRBJ2-1|few|TRBV4-3|-
CASSQEAWRNEQFF
TGCGCCAGCAGCCAAGAGGCCTGGAGGAATGAGCAGTTCTTC
>TRBJ1-2|few|TRBV3-1|-
CASRDEGGDGYTF
TGTGCCAGCAGGGACGAGGGGGGCGATGGCTACACCTTC
>TRBJ2-7|many|TRBV13|TRBD2
CASSLESHHSGRSAYEQYF
TGTGCCAGCAGCTTAGAATCGCACCATAGCGGGAGATCGGCTTACGAGCAGTACTTC
>TRBJ2-3|-|TRBV4-3|TRBD1
CASSQDLEGTEPADTQYF
TGCGCCAGCAGCCAAGACCTTGAGGGGACAGAACCCGCAGATACGCAGTATTTT
>TRBJ1-2|many|TRBV4-3|-
CASSHSINYGYTF
TGCGCCAGCAGCCACAGTATCAACTATGGCTACACCTTC
>TRBJ2-1|-|TRBV28|-
CASRGGAYNEQFF
TGTGCCAGCAGGGGTGGGGCCTACAATGAGCAGTTCTTC
>TRBJ2-7|few|TRBV12-3/TRBV12-4|TRBD1
CASSRGQGAPEQYF
TGTGCCAGCAGTCGCGGACAGGGGGCGCCCGAGCAGTACTTC
>TRBJ2-7|many|TRBV5-1|TRBD1
CASSLGTGGPLGEQYF
TGCGCCAGCAGCTTGGGGACAGGGGGCCCCCTGGGCGAGCAGTACTTC
>TRBJ1-1|-|TRBV10-3|-
CAISEGGAEAFF
TGTGCCATCAGTGAGGGGGGGGCTGAAGCTTTCTTT
>TRBJ2-7|-|TRBV10-3|-
CAIREGGLYEQYF
TGTGCCATCAGGGAGGGGGGGCTATACGAGCAGTACTTC
>TRBJ2-3|few|TRBV10-3|-
CAIGVGVASDTQYF
TGTGCCATCGGGGTCGGAGTAGCGTCAGATACGCAGTATTTT